The present T cell receptor (beta chain) was sequenced within a study of cytomegalovirus exposure and HLA in healthy donors. In the study overall: There were fewer than 500 genotyped donors. Of these, roughly 80% fell in the genetic ancestry cluster associated with self-reported Caucasian donors. Study-wide points: The number of N-insertions in an Asian-associated ancestry cluster was reportedly below the approximately 680-donor mean in a later analysis. Within the data, a cluster of highly shared sequence variants was likely a sequencing artifact. Exclusion as indistinguishable affected some V segments, including TRBV6-2 and TRBV6-3.

This CDR3 region has 14 residues. Trimming at V came to 4 bases and at J to 7 bases, leaving 11 bases not matched to a gene. Germline V gene data show CDR1 as SGHDT and CDR2 as YYEEEE. PCR employed 60 Vbeta and 13 Jbeta primers. Assay: immunoSEQ multiplex PCR; the TCRdb copy retains only in-frame clones and omits some. The data hold some 120,000 clones, with approximately 80% observed a single time. A remark on this clone: Antigen unknown.

V and J are TRBV5-6 and TRBJ2-7; TRBD2 aligns across 7 bases. The source is a male donor in good health and CMV-seronegative. Input material: PBMCs. In nucleotides, the CDR3 is TGTGCCAGCAGCCCTTTCGGGGGGTCGGGGGAGCAGTACTTC. Amino acids: CASSPFGGSGEQYF.